Listed here are 17 T cell receptor beta chains from one sample, sequenced in a study of vaccination and CD4 T cells after COVID-19. Antigen specificity for these receptors is unknown. Treatment given: approximately 11-day PBMC culture with coronavirus spike peptide pools or control peptides (ViraFEST assay). Cultured CD4+ T cells had their DNA profiled by the Oncomine TCR Beta short-read assay. TCRdb analysed the PCR reads with MiXCR anew, one entry per CDR3 protein. The sample holds nearly 15,000 distinct CDR3 sequences, less than 70% seen once. This specimen was CD4+ T cells from blood, cultured in vitro, taken before SARS-CoV-2 vaccination. The receptor source for this set is a human donor who had recovered from COVID-19.

The chain employs TRBV20-1 and TRBJ2-5; TRBD2 is a possible D gene (6 bases). V was cut by 1 base and J by 5 bases, with 11 bases left in between. Germline V CDR1 and CDR2: DFQATT, SNEGSKA (reference sequence). The CDR3 is 13 residues long. The CDR3 loop reads CSARGRGWETQYF. Here the CDR3 DNA reads TGCAGTGCTAGAGGGAGGGGTTGGGAGACCCAGTACTTC.

The chain carries TRBV7-2 and TRBJ1-1, with 7 bases that match TRBD1. The germline CDR1 and CDR2 sequences are SGHTA and FQGNSA. The CDR3 consists of 14 residues. J lost 1 base, V lost 5 bases, and 4 bases had no gene match. This CDR3 reads CASSQYRGNTEAFF. In DNA form, the CDR3 reads TGTGCCAGCAGCCAGTACAGGGGGAACACTGAAGCTTTCTTT.

The gene calls are TRBV20-1 and TRBJ2-5; D unclear. The CDR3 sequence is 10 residues long. Germline CDR1 is DFQATT and CDR2 is SNEGSKA (reference sequence). Trimming cost V 3 bases and J 5 bases, with 4 bases left between them. The CDR3 nucleotides read TGCAGTGCTAGCGGGGAGACCCAGTACTTC. Residues: CSASGETQYF.

The chain couples TRBV15 to TRBJ2-7, with 10 bases fitting TRBD1. CDR3 length: 17 amino acids. The V gene's germline CDR1 is LNHNV and CDR2 YYDKDF (reference sequence). Unmatched junction bases numbered 8, after V lost 1 base and J lost 2 bases. CDR3 protein: CATSRANPGQGTYEQYF. The CDR3 nucleotides read TGTGCCACCAGCAGAGCCAATCCGGGACAGGGGACCTACGAGCAGTACTTC.

The chain carries TRBV5-1 and TRBJ1-2; maybe TRBD1 (6 bases). Trimming removed 0 bases from V and 3 bases from J, with 6 bases in between. The CDR3 contains 13 residues. CDR1 SGHRS and CDR2 YFSETQ come from the germline V gene. Here the CDR3 DNA reads TGCGCCAGCAGCTTGGGACAGGACTATGGCTACACCTTC. Encoded protein: CASSLGQDYGYTF.

V and J are TRBV7-3 and TRBJ1-1; D gene unclear. CDR3 length equals 13 residues. V lost 6 bases, J lost 6 bases, and 14 bases lay in between. The germline V gene encodes CDR1 SGHTA and CDR2 FQGTGA. The CDR3 reads CASSLTTFSEAFF. CDR3 nucleotide sequence: TGTGCCAGCAGTCTTACTACATTCTCTGAAGCTTTCTTT.

The chain employs TRBV7-2 and TRBJ1-1, with 9 positions matching TRBD1. The CDR3 covers 16 residues. V lost 5 bases to trimming and J lost 1 base; unmatched junction nucleotides: 8. Looked up from germline, CDR1 is SGHTA and CDR2 is FQGNSA. The CDR3 DNA follows: TGTGCCAGCAGCCAGTGGACAGGGGATTGGAACACTGAAGCTTTCTTT. Residues: CASSQWTGDWNTEAFF.

CDR3 in DNA: TGTGCCAGCAGACTCCAATCGACAGCTAACTATGGCTACACCTTC. Its protein product is CASRLQSTANYGYTF. The V call is TRBV6-1, the J call TRBJ1-2, with D possibly TRBD1 on 5 matching bases. From germline, CDR1 is MNHNS and CDR2 SASEGT. V was cut by 6 bases and J by 0 bases, with 14 bases left in between. The CDR3 sequence is 15 residues long.

The CDR3 DNA follows: TGCGCCAGCAGTGAGTTCCGAACGACTAGCGGGAAGGCAGATACGCAGTATTTT. Translating it yields CASSEFRTTSGKADTQYF. This chain uses TRBV10-2 with TRBJ2-3, with TRBD2 matching 11 bases. The germline gives CDR1 WSHSY, CDR2 SAAADI. The CDR3 covers 18 residues. J gave up 4 bases and V 1 base, and 10 bases lay outside the gene matches.

CDR3 in amino acids: CASSLDPIYNEQFF. The CDR3 DNA sequence: TGTGCCAGCAGCTTAGACCCGATCTACAATGAGCAGTTCTTC. V usage is TRBV7-8 and J usage is TRBJ2-1; D is unclear. Germline CDR1 and CDR2: SGHVS and FQNEAQ. With 1 base removed from V and 3 bases from J, the gap between germline ends came to 7 bases. The CDR3 spans 14 residues.

The genes are TRBV7-2 and TRBJ1-2; D is unclear. From germline, CDR1 is SGHTA and CDR2 FQGNSA. Trimming cost V 4 bases and J 12 bases, with 12 bases left between them. CDR3 length: 11 amino acids. The CDR3: CASSYLSSHTF. The CDR3 DNA sequence: TGTGCCAGCAGCTATCTGTCCAGCCACACCTTC.

The chain combines TRBV5-4 with TRBJ2-5, with 16 nucleotides matching TRBD2. Germline V CDR1 and CDR2: SGHNT, YYREEE (reference sequence). The ends lost 3 bases at V and 4 bases at J; junction bases unmatched: 6. The CDR3 is 17 residues long. CDR3 in amino acids: CASSWGTSGRGGETQYF. The CDR3 DNA reads TGTGCCAGCAGCTGGGGGACTAGCGGGAGGGGGGGAGAGACCCAGTACTTC.

The genes are TRBV18 and TRBJ1-1; D gene uncertain. There are 14 residues in the CDR3. V was shortened by 1 base and J by 0 bases, with 6 bases between the two germline ends. CDR1 KGHSH and CDR2 LQKENI come from the germline V gene. CDR3 nucleotide sequence: TGTGCCAGCTCACCACTTAGTTTGAACACTGAAGCTTTCTTT. It is translated as CASSPLSLNTEAFF.

This clonotype occurred a few times. The genes are TRBV6-2 or TRBV6-3 and TRBJ1-1; a weak D match, TRBD1 (6 bases). V lost 6 bases and J lost 8, with 13 bases in between. This CDR3 contains 12 residues. Germline V gene sequence: CDR1 MNHEY, CDR2 SVGEGT. The CDR3 loop is CASSRRGHEAFF. In DNA form, the CDR3 reads TGTGCCAGCAGCCGCCGGGGGCACGAAGCTTTCTTT.

The chain employs TRBV19 and TRBJ1-2, with a weak D call TRBD1 (6 bases). Germline V CDR1 and CDR2: LNHDA, SQIVND (reference sequence). Trimming cost V 7 bases and J 6 bases, with 15 bases left between them. This CDR3 is 13 amino acids long. The CDR3 sequence: CASTHGGGDGYTF. CDR3 in DNA: TGTGCCAGTACCCATGGGGGGGGCGATGGCTACACCTTC.

The chain is built from TRBV28 and TRBJ1-2; D is ambiguous. CDR3 length: 16 residues. CDR1 is MDHEN, CDR2 SYDVKM, per germline. V was clipped by 5 bases and J by 4 bases, with 20 bases between them. The DNA of the CDR3 is TGTGCCAGCAGTCAAACTCAGACCATCTCAGGCTATGGCTACACCTTC. Translating it yields CASSQTQTISGYGYTF.

V usage is TRBV11-3 and J usage is TRBJ1-3; D uncertain. V was trimmed by 1 base and J by 3 bases, leaving 7 bases between them. CDR3 size: 14 residues. Germline CDR1 and CDR2: SGHNT and YENEEA. In DNA, the CDR3 is TGTGCCAGCAGCTTAGCCCGGGGTGGAAACACCATATATTTT. This sequence encodes CASSLARGGNTIYF.